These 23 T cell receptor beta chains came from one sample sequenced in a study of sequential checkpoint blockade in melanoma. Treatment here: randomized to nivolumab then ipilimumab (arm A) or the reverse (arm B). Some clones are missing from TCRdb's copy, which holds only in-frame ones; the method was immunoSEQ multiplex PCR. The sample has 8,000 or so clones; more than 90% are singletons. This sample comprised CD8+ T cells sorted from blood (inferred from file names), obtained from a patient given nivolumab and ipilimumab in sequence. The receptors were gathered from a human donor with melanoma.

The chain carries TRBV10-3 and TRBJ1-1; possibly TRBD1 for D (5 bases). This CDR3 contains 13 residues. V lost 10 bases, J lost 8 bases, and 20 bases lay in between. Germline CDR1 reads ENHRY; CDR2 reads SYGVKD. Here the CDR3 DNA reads TGTGCCAACCAAGAAGGGGCCCTGTCCGAAGCTTTCTTT. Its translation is CANQEGALSEAFF.

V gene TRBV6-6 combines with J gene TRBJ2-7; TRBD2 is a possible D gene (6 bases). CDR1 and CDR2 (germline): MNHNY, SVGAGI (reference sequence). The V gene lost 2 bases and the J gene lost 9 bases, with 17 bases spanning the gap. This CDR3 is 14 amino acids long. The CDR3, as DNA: TGTGCCAGCAGTTACACCCCAGGGATGGAGGGGCAGTACGTC. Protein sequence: CASSYTPGMEGQYV.

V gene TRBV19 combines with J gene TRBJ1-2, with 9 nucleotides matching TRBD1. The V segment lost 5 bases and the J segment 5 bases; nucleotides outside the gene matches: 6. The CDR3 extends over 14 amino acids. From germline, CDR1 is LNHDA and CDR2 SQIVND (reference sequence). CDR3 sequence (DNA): TGTGCCAGTAGTGGGGACAGGGCTGGGTATGGCTACACCTTC. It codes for CASSGDRAGYGYTF. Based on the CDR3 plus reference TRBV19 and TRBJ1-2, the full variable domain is DGGITQSPKYLFRKEGQNVTLSCEQNLNHDAMYWYRQDPGQGLRLIYYSQIVNDFQKGDIAEGYSVSREKKESFPLTVTSAQKNPTAFYLCASSGDRAGYGYTFGSGTRLTVV.

The CDR3 region is CASSFGVPKGQNTEAFF. The CDR3 DNA follows: TGTGCCAGCAGTTTCGGGGTGCCGAAAGGCCAGAACACTGAAGCTTTCTTT. The rearrangement joins TRBV28 to TRBJ1-1; D uncertain. V lost 3 bases to trimming and J lost 1 base, with 18 bases between them. Germline CDR1 and CDR2: MDHEN and SYDVKM. There are 17 residues in the CDR3.

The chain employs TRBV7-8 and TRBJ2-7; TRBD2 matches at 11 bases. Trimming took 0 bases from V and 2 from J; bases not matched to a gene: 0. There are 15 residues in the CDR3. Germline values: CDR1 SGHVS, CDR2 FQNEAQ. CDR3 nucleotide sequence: TGTGCCAGCAGCTTAGCACTAGCGGGGGCCTACGAGCAGTACGTC. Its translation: CASSLALAGAYEQYV.

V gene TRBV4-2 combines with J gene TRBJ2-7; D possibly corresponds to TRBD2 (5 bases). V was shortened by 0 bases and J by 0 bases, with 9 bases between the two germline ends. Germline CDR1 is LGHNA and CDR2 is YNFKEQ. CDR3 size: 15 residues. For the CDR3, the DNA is TGTGCCAGCAGCCAAGATCCGGGATCCTCCTACGAGCAGTACTTC. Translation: CASSQDPGSSYEQYF.

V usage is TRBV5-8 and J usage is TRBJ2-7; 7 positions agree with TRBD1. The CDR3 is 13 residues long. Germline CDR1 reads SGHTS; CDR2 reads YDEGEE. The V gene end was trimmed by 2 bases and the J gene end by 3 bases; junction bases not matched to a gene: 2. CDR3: CASSFRTGYEQYV. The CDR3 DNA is TGTGCCAGCAGCTTTAGGACAGGCTACGAGCAGTACGTC.

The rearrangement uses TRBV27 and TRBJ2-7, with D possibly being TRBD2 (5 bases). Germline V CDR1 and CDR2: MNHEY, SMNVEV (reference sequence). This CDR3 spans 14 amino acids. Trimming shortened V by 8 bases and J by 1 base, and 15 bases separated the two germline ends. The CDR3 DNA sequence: TGTGCCAGCTCTCTGCGGACTGGATCCTACGAGCAGTACTTC. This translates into CASSLRTGSYEQYF.

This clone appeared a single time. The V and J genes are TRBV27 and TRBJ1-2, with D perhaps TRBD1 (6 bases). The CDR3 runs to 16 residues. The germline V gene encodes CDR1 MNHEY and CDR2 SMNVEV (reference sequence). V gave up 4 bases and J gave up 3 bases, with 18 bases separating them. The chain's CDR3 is CASSSAGDIEHYGYTF. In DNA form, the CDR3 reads TGTGCCAGCAGTTCCGCTGGGGACATCGAGCACTATGGCTACACCTTC.

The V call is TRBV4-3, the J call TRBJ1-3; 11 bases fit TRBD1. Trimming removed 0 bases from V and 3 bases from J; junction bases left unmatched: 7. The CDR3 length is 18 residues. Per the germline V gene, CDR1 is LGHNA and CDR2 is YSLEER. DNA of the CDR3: TGCGCCAGCAGCCAAGATTTAGGGACAGGGGGATTTGGAAACACCATATATTTT. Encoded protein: CASSQDLGTGGFGNTIYF.

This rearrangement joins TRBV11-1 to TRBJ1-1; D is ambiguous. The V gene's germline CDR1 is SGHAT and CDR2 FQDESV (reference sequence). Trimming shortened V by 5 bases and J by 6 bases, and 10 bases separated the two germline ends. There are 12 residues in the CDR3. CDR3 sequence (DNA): TGTGCCAGCAGCAACCAGGCACCTGAAGCTTTCTTT. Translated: CASSNQAPEAFF.

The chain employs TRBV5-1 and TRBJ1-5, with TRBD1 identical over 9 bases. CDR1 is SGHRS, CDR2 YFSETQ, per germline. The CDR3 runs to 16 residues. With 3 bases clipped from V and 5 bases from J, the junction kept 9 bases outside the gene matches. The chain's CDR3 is CASSSTRQGVYQPQHF. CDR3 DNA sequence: TGCGCCAGCAGCTCCACTCGACAGGGGGTTTATCAGCCCCAGCATTTT.

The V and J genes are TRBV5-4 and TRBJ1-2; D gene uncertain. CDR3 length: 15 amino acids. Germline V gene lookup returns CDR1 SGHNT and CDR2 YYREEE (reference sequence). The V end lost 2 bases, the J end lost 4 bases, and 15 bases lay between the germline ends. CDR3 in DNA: TGTGCCAGCAGCTTCTTTGCGAGGGAAATCTATGGCTACACCTTC. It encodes CASSFFAREIYGYTF.

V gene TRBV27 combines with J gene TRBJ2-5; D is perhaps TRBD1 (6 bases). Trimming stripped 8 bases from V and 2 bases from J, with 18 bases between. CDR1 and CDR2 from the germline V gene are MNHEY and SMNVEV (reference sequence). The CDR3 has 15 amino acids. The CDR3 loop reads CASFAKDRMQETQYF. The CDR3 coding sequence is TGTGCCAGCTTTGCAAAGGACAGAATGCAAGAGACCCAGTACTTC.

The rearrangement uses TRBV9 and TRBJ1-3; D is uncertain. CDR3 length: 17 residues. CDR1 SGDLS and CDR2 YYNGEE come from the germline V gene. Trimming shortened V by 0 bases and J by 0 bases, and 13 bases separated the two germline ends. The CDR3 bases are TGTGCCAGCAGCGTAGGAGCGATACATACCTCTGGAAACACCATATATTTT. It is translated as CASSVGAIHTSGNTIYF.

In nucleotides, the CDR3 is TGTGCCAGCAGCTTAGGTACATCTCAGCCCCAGCATTTT. Amino acids: CASSLGTSQPQHF. The chain recombines TRBV7-9 with TRBJ1-5; D uncertain. The germline CDR1 and CDR2 sequences are SEHNR and FQNEAQ (reference sequence). The CDR3 has 13 amino acids. The V end was cut by 1 base, the J end by 6 bases, with 7 bases between.

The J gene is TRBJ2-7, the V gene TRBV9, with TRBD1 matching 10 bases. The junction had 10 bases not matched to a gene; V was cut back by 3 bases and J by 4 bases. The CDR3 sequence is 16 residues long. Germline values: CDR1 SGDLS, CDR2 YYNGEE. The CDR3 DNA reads TGTGCCAGCAGCGGCACCCCGGGACAGGGGATGTACGAGCAGTACTTC. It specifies CASSGTPGQGMYEQYF.

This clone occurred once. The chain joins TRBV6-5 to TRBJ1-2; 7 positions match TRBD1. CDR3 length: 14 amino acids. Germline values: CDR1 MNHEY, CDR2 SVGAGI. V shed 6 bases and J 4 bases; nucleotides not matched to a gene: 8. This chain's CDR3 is CASRAGQARYGYTF. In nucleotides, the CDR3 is TGTGCCAGCAGAGCCGGACAGGCACGCTATGGCTACACCTTC.

The CDR3 region has the DNA TGTGCTTCCGGGCGGGAGAATCCGCAAGAGACCCAGTACTTC. Translated, it gives CASGRENPQETQYF. The chain couples TRBV15 to TRBJ2-5; 7 nucleotides agree with TRBD2. The CDR3 covers 14 residues. CDR1 and CDR2 from the germline V gene are LNHNV and YYDKDF (reference sequence). Combining the CDR3 with reference TRBV15 and TRBJ2-5 gives the whole variable domain DAMVIQNPRYQVTQFGKPVTLSCSQTLNHNVMYWYQQKSSQAPKLLFHYYDKDFNNEADTPDNFQSRRPNTSFCFLDIRSPGLGDTAMYLCASGRENPQETQYFGPGTRLLVL.

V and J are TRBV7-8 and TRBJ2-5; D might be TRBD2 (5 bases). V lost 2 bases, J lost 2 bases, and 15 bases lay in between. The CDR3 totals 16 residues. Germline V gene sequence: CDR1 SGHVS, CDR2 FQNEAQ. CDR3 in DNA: TGTGCCAGCAGCTTATCGGGGTATCGATTTCAAGAGACCCAGTACTTC. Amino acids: CASSLSGYRFQETQYF. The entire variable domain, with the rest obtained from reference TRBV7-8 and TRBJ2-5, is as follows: GAGVSQSPRYKVAKRGQDVALRCDPISGHVSLFWYQQALGQGPEFLTYFQNEAQLDKSGLPSDRFFAERPEGSVSTLKIQRTQQEDSAVYLCASSLSGYRFQETQYFGPGTRLLVL.

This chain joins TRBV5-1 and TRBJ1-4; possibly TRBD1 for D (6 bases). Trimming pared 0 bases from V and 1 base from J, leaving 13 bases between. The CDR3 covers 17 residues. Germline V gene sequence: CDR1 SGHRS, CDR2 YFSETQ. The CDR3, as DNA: TGCGCCAGCAGCTTGGCCGGGGGGCTAGGAACTAATGAAAAACTGTTTTTT. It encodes CASSLAGGLGTNEKLFF. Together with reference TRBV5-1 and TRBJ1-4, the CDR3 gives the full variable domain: KAGVTQTPRYLIKTRGQQVTLSCSPISGHRSVSWYQQTPGQGLQFLFEYFSETQRNKGNFPGRFSGRQFSNSRSEMNVSTLELGDSALYLCASSLAGGLGTNEKLFFGSGTQLSVL.

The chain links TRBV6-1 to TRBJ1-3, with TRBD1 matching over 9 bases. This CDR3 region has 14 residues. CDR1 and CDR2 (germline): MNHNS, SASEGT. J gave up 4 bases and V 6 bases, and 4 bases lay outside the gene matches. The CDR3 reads CASSNRGQGNTIYF. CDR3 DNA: TGTGCCAGCAGCAACAGGGGGCAAGGAAACACCATATATTTT.

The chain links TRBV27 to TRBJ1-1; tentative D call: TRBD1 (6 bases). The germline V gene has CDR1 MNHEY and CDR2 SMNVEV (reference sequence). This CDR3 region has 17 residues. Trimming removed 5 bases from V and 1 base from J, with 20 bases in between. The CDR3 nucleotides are TGTGCCAGCAGTCAGTACAGGGTCCCGCAAAGGAACACTGAAGCTTTCTTT. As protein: CASSQYRVPQRNTEAFF.